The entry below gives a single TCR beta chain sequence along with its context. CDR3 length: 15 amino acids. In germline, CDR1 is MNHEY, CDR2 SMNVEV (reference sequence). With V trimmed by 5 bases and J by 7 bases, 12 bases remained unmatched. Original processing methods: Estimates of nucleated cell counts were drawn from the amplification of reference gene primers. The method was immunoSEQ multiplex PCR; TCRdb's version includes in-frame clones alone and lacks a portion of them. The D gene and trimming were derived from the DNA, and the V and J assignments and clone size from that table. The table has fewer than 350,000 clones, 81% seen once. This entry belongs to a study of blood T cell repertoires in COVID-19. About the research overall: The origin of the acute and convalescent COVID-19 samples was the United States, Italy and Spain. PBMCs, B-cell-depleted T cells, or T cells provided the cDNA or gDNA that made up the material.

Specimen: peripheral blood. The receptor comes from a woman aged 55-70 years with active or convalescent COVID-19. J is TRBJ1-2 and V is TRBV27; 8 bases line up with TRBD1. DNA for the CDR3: TGTGCCAGCAGTGGCAACAGACAGGGGATAAGTGGCTACACCTTC. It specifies CASSGNRQGISGYTF.